The 21 T cell receptor beta chains below were found in one sample sequenced in a study of cytomegalovirus exposure and HLA in healthy donors. In the PCR, 60 Vbeta and 13 Jbeta primers were used. TCRdb's copy holds only in-frame clones and misses some; the assay was immunoSEQ multiplex PCR. The data show 95,000 to 150,000 clones, around 74% seen once. The sequencing input was PBMCs. All receptors derive from a woman aged 45-65 years in good health and CMV-seropositive.

This clone was observed a handful of times. CDR3 residues: CAWRPLRGSYNEQFF. The CDR3 nucleotides are TGTGCCTGGAGGCCCCTAAGGGGATCCTACAATGAGCAGTTCTTC. J is TRBJ2-1 and V is TRBV30; perhaps TRBD1 as D (5 bases). Germline loops: CDR1 GTSNPN, CDR2 SVGIG (reference sequence). The V gene lost 3 bases and the J gene lost 1 base, with 13 bases spanning the gap. The CDR3 extends over 15 amino acids.

The chain carries TRBV15 and TRBJ1-3, with D perhaps TRBD1 (6 bases). Trimming took off 4 bases at V and 1 base at J, with 14 bases between the two ends. The CDR3 contains 16 residues. Germline CDR1 and CDR2: LNHNV and YYDKDF (reference sequence). Here the CDR3 reads CATSTYRVGSGNTIYF. Here the CDR3 DNA reads TGTGCCACCAGCACGTACAGGGTAGGGTCTGGAAACACCATATATTTT.

The chain couples TRBV5-6 to TRBJ1-6; D is undetermined. There are 15 residues in the CDR3. The germline gives CDR1 SGHDT, CDR2 YYEEEE. V gave up 4 bases and J gave up 6 bases, with 14 bases separating them. The CDR3 reads CASSPRRRGNSPLHF. The CDR3 nucleotides are TGTGCCAGCAGCCCACGAAGACGGGGTAATTCACCCCTCCACTTT.

This clone was counted a few times. This chain connects TRBV7-2 to TRBJ1-3; D uncertain. The CDR3 length is 15 residues. V was trimmed by 1 base and J by 0 bases, leaving 7 bases between them. CDR1 is SGHTA, CDR2 FQGNSA, per germline. CDR3: CASSLGQNSGNTIYF. CDR3 coding DNA: TGTGCCAGCAGCTTAGGCCAGAACTCTGGAAACACCATATATTTT.

The chain recombines TRBV27 with TRBJ2-5; perhaps TRBD1 as D (5 bases). Trimming pared 6 bases from V and 2 bases from J, leaving 16 bases between. Germline loops: CDR1 MNHEY, CDR2 SMNVEV (reference sequence). This CDR3 region has 15 residues. Here the CDR3 reads CASRDRRWTQETQYF. For the CDR3, the DNA is TGTGCCAGCAGAGATAGACGGTGGACACAAGAGACCCAGTACTTC.

The rearrangement links TRBV28 to TRBJ1-6; D might be TRBD1 (5 bases). This CDR3 has 15 residues. Germline lookup yields CDR1 MDHEN and CDR2 SYDVKM. V lost 7 bases and J 6 bases, leaving 16 bases between the germline ends. CDR3 region: CASILTGKINSPLHF. The CDR3 nucleotides are TGTGCCAGCATCTTAACAGGCAAGATTAATTCACCCCTCCACTTT.

The gene calls are TRBV15 and TRBJ2-2; no firm D call. The CDR3 totals 13 residues. V was pared by 0 bases and J by 7 bases, with 6 bases between. CDR1 is LNHNV and CDR2 is YYDKDF in the germline V gene (reference sequence). CDR3 amino acids: CATSRDLFGELFF. The DNA of the CDR3 is TGTGCCACCAGCAGAGATTTATTCGGGGAGCTGTTTTTT. The full variable domain, with the rest looked up from reference TRBV15 and TRBJ2-2, is DAMVIQNPRYQVTQFGKPVTLSCSQTLNHNVMYWYQQKSSQAPKLLFHYYDKDFNNEADTPDNFQSRRPNTSFCFLDIRSPGLGDTAMYLCATSRDLFGELFFGEGSRLTVL.

The rearrangement joins TRBV4-2 to TRBJ2-3; the D is unclear. The germline V gene has CDR1 LGHNA and CDR2 YNFKEQ. This CDR3 is 16 amino acids long. V lost 1 base and J lost 4, with 15 bases in between. CDR3 protein: CASSQVRFGSSDTQYF. The CDR3 DNA follows: TGTGCCAGCAGCCAAGTTCGATTCGGGTCCTCAGATACGCAGTATTTT.

The rearrangement joins TRBV11-2 to TRBJ2-2; 10 bases match TRBD1. The CDR3 contains 18 residues. The V segment lost 5 bases and the J segment 5 bases; nucleotides outside the gene matches: 14. From germline, CDR1 is SGHAT and CDR2 FQNNGV. This CDR3 is CASSNMDWDRGGTGELFF. The CDR3, as DNA: TGTGCCAGCAGCAATATGGACTGGGACAGGGGAGGAACCGGGGAGCTGTTTTTT.

This clone was seen a handful of times. The chain combines TRBV9 with TRBJ2-3; the match to TRBD2 covers 10 bases. The CDR3 contains 17 residues. CDR1 and CDR2 from the germline V gene are SGDLS and YYNGEE. V lost 0 bases, J lost 5 bases, and 9 bases stayed unmatched. The CDR3 DNA reads TGTGCCAGCAGCGTAGCAGAAGCGGGGGGGCATGGAGATACGCAGTATTTT. Residues: CASSVAEAGGHGDTQYF.

V gene TRBV7-9 combines with J gene TRBJ1-2, with 12 bases matching TRBD1. V shed 4 bases and J 3 bases; nucleotides not matched to a gene: 15. Per germline, CDR1 SEHNR and CDR2 FQNEAQ (reference sequence). CDR3 size: 19 residues. The CDR3: CASSSSAIIGTGGDYGYTF. The CDR3 DNA follows: TGTGCCAGCAGCTCTAGCGCAATTATCGGGACAGGGGGCGACTATGGCTACACCTTC.

The chain couples TRBV5-1 to TRBJ1-2; perhaps TRBD1 as D (6 bases). CDR3 size: 14 residues. In germline, CDR1 is SGHRS, CDR2 YFSETQ. Trimming shortened V by 0 bases and J by 6 bases, and 12 bases separated the two germline ends. The DNA of the CDR3 is TGCGCCAGCAGCTTGGACAGGGCAAGGGATGGCTACACCTTC. Translating it yields CASSLDRARDGYTF.

This sequence joins TRBV10-3 and TRBJ2-5, with D possibly being TRBD2 (6 bases). V was clipped by 2 bases and J by 4 bases, with 11 bases between them. The CDR3 runs 14 residues. Looked up from germline, CDR1 is ENHRY and CDR2 is SYGVKD. Here the CDR3 DNA reads TGTGCCATCAGTGAGGGCGGGAACAGAGAGACCCAGTACTTC. It codes for CAISEGGNRETQYF.

The V call is TRBV19, the J call TRBJ1-2, with 8 bases matching TRBD1. Germline values: CDR1 LNHDA, CDR2 SQIVND (reference sequence). The CDR3 is made up of 14 amino acids. The V and J ends lost 7 bases and 4 bases, in that order; junction bases with no gene match: 8. In DNA, the CDR3 is TGTGCCAGTACTCTGTCCGGACAGGGCTATGGCTACACCTTC. It specifies CASTLSGQGYGYTF.

The chain is built from TRBV27 and TRBJ2-3, with D possibly TRBD2 on 5 matching bases. From germline, CDR1 is MNHEY and CDR2 SMNVEV (reference sequence). The CDR3 length is 16 residues. V gave up 5 bases and J gave up 2 bases, with 17 bases separating them. This chain's CDR3 is CASSPIGGGYTDTQYF. The CDR3 coding sequence is TGTGCCAGCAGTCCGATCGGAGGTGGGTACACAGATACGCAGTATTTT.

V is TRBV7-2 and J is TRBJ2-7, with 12 bases fitting TRBD2. Germline values: CDR1 SGHTA, CDR2 FQGNSA. Trimming removed 5 bases from V and 6 bases from J; junction bases left unmatched: 5. This CDR3 is 14 amino acids long. Written as DNA, the CDR3 is TGTGCCAGCAGCCCTAGCGGGGGGGCCAGCGAGCAGTACTTC. Its protein product is CASSPSGGASEQYF.

This chain joins TRBV5-1 and TRBJ2-2; 11 bases line up with TRBD2. The junction had 5 bases not matched to a gene; V was cut back by 4 bases and J by 0 bases. Germline assignment: CDR1 SGHRS and CDR2 YFSETQ. The CDR3 spans 17 residues. CDR3 loop: CASSPGTSGTNTGELFF. The CDR3, as DNA: TGCGCCAGCAGCCCCGGGACTAGCGGTACGAACACCGGGGAGCTGTTTTTT.

The chain employs TRBV10-3 and TRBJ2-3; TRBD1 matches at 7 bases. CDR3 length: 15 amino acids. V lost 6 bases, J lost 2 bases, and 8 bases stayed unmatched. Per germline, CDR1 ENHRY and CDR2 SYGVKD. The CDR3 is CAIRPGQTSTDTQYF. CDR3 DNA sequence: TGTGCCATCAGACCGGGACAGACCTCCACAGATACGCAGTATTTT.

The chain joins TRBV27 to TRBJ2-1; 9 nucleotides line up with TRBD2. The CDR3 is made up of 14 amino acids. Germline V gene data show CDR1 as MNHEY and CDR2 as SMNVEV (reference sequence). After removal of 7 bases from V and 6 bases from J, the junction contained 7 bases not matched to a gene. Written as DNA, the CDR3 is TGTGCCAGCACGCGGGGGGGCGGTATCAATGAGCAGTTCTTC. Translation gives CASTRGGGINEQFF.

The gene calls are TRBV4-2 and TRBJ2-7; a possible D gene is TRBD1 (5 bases). The CDR3 sequence is 17 residues long. Trimming cost V 0 bases and J 0 bases, with 15 bases left between them. Germline CDR1 reads LGHNA; CDR2 reads YNFKEQ. The CDR3 loop reads CASSQEHLPTASYEQYF. The DNA for the CDR3 is TGTGCCAGCAGCCAAGAACATCTCCCGACAGCCTCCTACGAGCAGTACTTC.

The chain links TRBV7-3 to TRBJ2-1; TRBD1 matches 9 bases. Germline V gene lookup returns CDR1 SGHTA and CDR2 FQGTGA. With V trimmed by 4 bases and J by 4 bases, 5 bases remained unmatched. This CDR3 has 15 residues. Written as DNA, the CDR3 is TGTGCCAGCAGCTCGGGACAGGGTGCGTACAATGAGCAGTTCTTC. Amino acids: CASSSGQGAYNEQFF.